This T cell receptor beta chain was identified during a study of Graves' ophthalmopathy and Graves' hyperthyroidism. The authors amplified TCR beta CDR3 regions, and they did so from RNA transcripts for repertoire sequencing. Scientists carried out first-round RT-PCR using HTBI primers and then a second-round multiplex PCR. Each CDR3 protein gets one entry after TCRdb re-called the multiplex PCR reads with MiXCR. The profile shows hundreds of thousands of distinct CDR3 sequences, 15% to 17% of them singletons. On this clonotype itself: The antigen remains undetermined.

Findings of the study overall: Blood shared most expanded thyroid clonotypes above 0.001 frequency.

A follow-up of 18 months without ophthalmopathy meant that hyperthyroidism was stable. Exclusion applied to patients with other autoimmune diseases, uncontrolled infections, pregnancy or lactation. The CDR3 runs 15 residues. The germline gives CDR1 MDHEN, CDR2 SYDVKM. The ends were cut back, 6 bases at V and 8 bases at J, with 22 bases in the middle. The source material was peripheral blood. The TCR sequence derives from a woman aged 18 to 35 with stable Graves' hyperthyroidism. V gene TRBV28 combines with J gene TRBJ2-5; the D is unclear. The CDR3 DNA reads as TGTGCCAGCAGCTCACCCTCCCAGACCGACACTACCCAGTACTTC. Encoded protein: CASSSPSQTDTTQYF.